The TCR beta chain described here comes from a study of CD4 T cells in relation to SARS-CoV-2 and coronaviruses. General study results and limits: Pre-pandemic and post-infection samples never came from the same donor.

Generated by immunoSEQ multiplex PCR, the TCRdb table keeps only in-frame clones and is missing some. The repertoire holds some 21,000 clones, with around 80% as singletons. The unexposed donors gave CD4+ T cells in 2011-2018, prior to COVID-19. CD4+ T cells were isolated from the cells after around 9 days of culture. Testing used SARS-CoV-2 S/N and four cold-coronavirus spikes on unexposed-donor CD4+ T cells, cells permitting. Approximately 2 million PBMCs per well were cultured with approximately 9.2 IU/ml IL-2. Fresh IL-2 medium replaced half the medium on days 3 and 7. The V end lost 6 bases, the J end lost 0 bases, and 13 bases lay between the germline ends. The CDR3 runs 15 residues. Germline CDR1 is SGHRS and CDR2 is YFSETQ. Concerning this clone itself: Its matching antigen is unknown.

The chain carries TRBV5-1 and TRBJ2-1; D is undetermined. Source material: CD4+ T cells from PBMCs, cultured in vitro. The receptor's source is a human donor in good health. In nucleotides, the CDR3 is TGCGCCAGCATCTCGGGCCCAGGCTCCTACAATGAGCAGTTCTTC. This codes for CASISGPGSYNEQFF.